These 20 T cell receptor beta chains originate from one sample sequenced in a study of blood T cell repertoires in COVID-19. Sequenced by immunoSEQ multiplex PCR; TCRdb stores in-frame clones only, minus some. The sample holds roughly 120,000 clones, approximately 80% seen once. The specimen sequenced was peripheral blood. The receptor set was obtained from a woman in her sixties with acute or convalescent COVID-19.

The CDR3 bases are TGTGCCAGCAGCTTAGAGTGGCGGGGTCTCCCCCTCTACGAGCAGTACGTC. This gives the protein CASSLEWRGLPLYEQYV. The chain joins TRBV7-9 to TRBJ2-7; D is possibly TRBD2 (6 bases). Trimming left V 1 base short and J 3 bases short, with 19 bases between. The germline V gene encodes CDR1 SEHNR and CDR2 FQNEAQ (reference sequence). This CDR3 has 17 residues.

The rearrangement links TRBV2 to TRBJ1-3; D might be TRBD1 (5 bases). The CDR3 has 14 amino acids. Deletions cut 8 bases from V and 3 bases from J, with 14 bases between. Germline V gene data show CDR1 as SNHLY and CDR2 as FYNNEI. The CDR3, as DNA: TGTGCCAGCTGCTTTACGACAGTTGGAAACACCATATATTTT. Residues: CASCFTTVGNTIYF.

The DNA of the CDR3 is TGTGCCAGCAGTCGTGACAGGGGAGGCAATCAGCCCCAGCATTTT. Its translation: CASSRDRGGNQPQHF. The chain couples TRBV4-2 to TRBJ1-5, with 8 bases aligning to TRBD1. V gave up 6 bases and J gave up 2 bases; unmatched junction bases: 6. CDR3 length: 15 amino acids. Per germline, CDR1 LGHNA and CDR2 YNFKEQ.

The chain employs TRBV6-5 and TRBJ2-1, with D unresolved. This CDR3 spans 14 amino acids. With 10 bases removed from V and 2 bases from J, the gap between germline ends came to 15 bases. Germline assignment: CDR1 MNHEY and CDR2 SVGAGI. The CDR3 sequence is CATSSGSTYNEQFF. The DNA of the CDR3 is TGTGCCACCTCATCGGGTTCCACCTACAATGAGCAGTTCTTC.

The V and J genes are TRBV27 and TRBJ2-4; no clear D gene. The CDR3 is 15 residues long. Germline lookup yields CDR1 MNHEY and CDR2 SMNVEV (reference sequence). V lost 3 bases and J 4 bases, leaving 13 bases between the germline ends. The chain's CDR3 is CASSFRTPQKNIQYF. The CDR3 DNA reads as TGTGCCAGCAGTTTTCGAACTCCCCAAAAAAACATTCAGTACTTC.

J is TRBJ2-3 and V is TRBV5-1; D is uncertain. The V end was cut by 2 bases, the J end by 0 bases, with 4 bases between. The CDR3 sequence is 13 residues long. Germline V gives CDR1 SGHRS, CDR2 YFSETQ. Written as DNA, the CDR3 is TGCGCCAGCAGCTTCAGTAGCACAGATACGCAGTATTTT. It encodes CASSFSSTDTQYF.

CDR3 region: CASSVGGLAVFEQYF. The CDR3 DNA follows: TGTGCCAGCAGCGTAGGGGGACTAGCAGTGTTCGAGCAGTACTTC. The chain uses TRBV9 and TRBJ2-7; 9 nucleotides agree with TRBD2. Trimming removed 0 bases from V and 6 bases from J; junction bases left unmatched: 7. The CDR3 loop spans 15 amino acids. The germline gives CDR1 SGDLS, CDR2 YYNGEE.

This clone came up many times. This sample also contains other DNA sequences that code for the same CDR3. V and J are TRBV7-2 and TRBJ1-5; D is perhaps TRBD1 (6 bases). Germline values: CDR1 SGHTA, CDR2 FQGNSA. This CDR3 region has 13 residues. Trimming cost V 5 bases and J 4 bases, with 9 bases left between them. The CDR3 here is CASSPQGNQPQHF. CDR3 DNA: TGTGCCAGCAGCCCCCAGGGGAATCAGCCCCAGCATTTT.

The chain combines TRBV5-5 with TRBJ1-5, with D unresolved. This CDR3 has 14 residues. The germline V gene has CDR1 SGHKS and CDR2 YYEKEE (reference sequence). Trimming pared 4 bases from V and 7 bases from J, leaving 15 bases between. CDR3 region: CASSLEPGSQPQHF. CDR3 in DNA: TGTGCCAGCAGCCTGGAGCCGGGGTCACAGCCCCAGCATTTT.

The count of this clone is one. This sequence joins TRBV5-4 and TRBJ2-1; D is uncertain. Germline loops: CDR1 SGHNT, CDR2 YYREEE (reference sequence). This CDR3 is built from 12 residues. V lost 4 bases to trimming and J lost 7 bases, with 9 bases between them. The CDR3 is CASSTITNEQFF. In DNA form, the CDR3 reads TGTGCCAGCAGCACGATTACTAATGAGCAGTTCTTC.

The CDR3 bases are TGTGCCAGCTCCCCGAGGGCGCGGAACGGGGAGCTGTTTTTT. Encoded protein: CASSPRARNGELFF. The chain recombines TRBV3-1 (or the pseudogene TRBV3-2) with TRBJ2-2; maybe TRBD2 (5 bases). CDR1 is LGHDT and CDR2 is YNNKEL in the germline V gene (reference sequence). The ends were cut back, 8 bases at V and 7 bases at J, with 17 bases in the middle. The CDR3 covers 14 residues.

This clone was observed a single time. The chain links TRBV29-1 to TRBJ1-4, with D hard to call. The germline V gene has CDR1 SQVTM and CDR2 ANQGSEA. V lost 3 bases, J lost 0 bases, and 5 bases lay in between. There are 13 residues in the CDR3. CDR3 nucleotides: TGCAGCGTTGAGGCACCAACTAATGAAAAACTGTTTTTT. It is translated as CSVEAPTNEKLFF.

This clone was counted once. CDR3 DNA sequence: TGTGCCAGCAGTGAAATGGGGCGCATGAACACTGAAGCTTTCTTT. Its translation: CASSEMGRMNTEAFF. The genes are TRBV25-1 and TRBJ1-1; a weak D match, TRBD1 (5 bases). V dropped 2 bases and J dropped 0 bases, with 10 bases sitting between them. The CDR3 is 15 amino acids. CDR1 and CDR2 from the germline V gene are MGHDK and SYGVNS.

This clone turned up a few times. This chain connects TRBV19 to TRBJ1-5, with 8 bases identical to TRBD1. Germline CDR1 is LNHDA and CDR2 is SQIVND (reference sequence). The CDR3 consists of 14 residues. With V trimmed by 8 bases and J by 7 bases, 10 bases remained unmatched. The CDR3 is CASQLDRERQPQHF. DNA for the CDR3: TGTGCCAGTCAACTGGACAGGGAGAGGCAGCCCCAGCATTTT.

The chain is built from TRBV7-6 and TRBJ2-7, with TRBD2 matching over 7 bases. CDR3 length: 15 residues. The V gene end was trimmed by 1 base and the J gene end by 3 bases; junction bases not matched to a gene: 6. Germline CDR1 SGHVS, CDR2 FNYEAQ. The CDR3 nucleotides are TGTGCCAGCAGCTTAGAATCGGCTAGCGGCTACGAGCAGTACTTC. Protein product: CASSLESASGYEQYF.

This clone was found a few times. The V gene is TRBV27, the J gene TRBJ1-6; 11 bases are a match to TRBD1. The trim removed 3 bases at V and 3 bases at J, leaving 7 bases unmatched. CDR1 and CDR2 (germline): MNHEY, SMNVEV (reference sequence). This CDR3 is 18 amino acids long. DNA of the CDR3: TGTGCCAGCAGTTTCCACGGGACAGGGGGAAACTATAATTCACCCCTCCACTTT. Its protein is CASSFHGTGGNYNSPLHF.

This clone was seen only once. The chain employs TRBV2 and TRBJ1-1; 7 bases fit TRBD1. The CDR3 has 13 amino acids. Losses at the gene ends were 8 bases for V and 8 bases for J; bases not matched to a gene: 11. Germline loops: CDR1 SNHLY, CDR2 FYNNEI. Here the CDR3 DNA reads TGTGCCAGCCAGACAGGGTTCAAAAAAGAAGCTTTCTTT. Translation: CASQTGFKKEAFF.

This chain links TRBV5-1 with TRBJ1-2; 8 nucleotides align to TRBD1. Germline V gives CDR1 SGHRS, CDR2 YFSETQ. Losses at the gene ends were 0 bases for V and 5 bases for J; bases not matched to a gene: 3. The CDR3 has 14 residues. The CDR3 DNA reads as TGCGCCAGCAGCTTGGACAGGACAGGGTATGGCTACACCTTC. This encodes CASSLDRTGYGYTF.

To note about this clone: The same CDR3 can be traced to other DNA sequences in this sample. The chain uses TRBV18 and TRBJ1-2, with D tentatively TRBD1 (5 bases). Trimming stripped 3 bases from V and 7 bases from J, with 9 bases between. The CDR3 contains 12 residues. Per the germline V gene, CDR1 is KGHSH and CDR2 is LQKENI. This CDR3 reads CASSPQGPGYTF. The CDR3 bases are TGTGCCAGCTCACCTCAGGGCCCTGGCTACACCTTC. Variable domain in full (rest from reference TRBV18 and TRBJ1-2): NAGVMQNPRHLVRRRGQEARLRCSPMKGHSHVYWYRQLPEEGLKFMVYLQKENIIDESGMPKERFSAEFPKEGPSILRIQQVVRGDSAAYFCASSPQGPGYTFGSGTRLTVV.

This chain uses TRBV5-1 with TRBJ1-6; TRBD1 agrees at 8 bases. Germline CDR1 reads SGHRS; CDR2 reads YFSETQ. CDR3 length: 13 residues. J was trimmed by 13 bases and V by 4 bases; bases with no gene match: 7. DNA of the CDR3: TGCGCCAGCAGCCCCGGACAGGGTAACCCCCTCCACTTT. Encoded protein: CASSPGQGNPLHF.